What follows is one T cell receptor beta chain and its context. Its antigen remains undetermined. No much larger clonotype is one base removed from it; base qualities were not supplied. TCRdb records Illumina NovaSeq 6000 as the sequencer. TCRalpha and TCRbeta cDNA libraries were constructed by 5'RACE with constant-segment primers, with sample barcodes and unique molecular identifiers being introduced. RNA was extracted from every sample with Trizol reagent. Amplification of the libraries took two PCR steps, and the second step added a second sample barcode plus Illumina TruSeq adapters. The libraries were sequenced on an Illumina NovaSeq using 2 x 150 bp paired-end reads. In the original analysis: With migec v1.2.7, reads were demultiplexed and then collapsed into UMI-guided consensus sequences. Using mixcr v2.1.11, UMI consensuses were aligned to TRA and TRB V and J templates and then assembled into clonotypes. A clonotype was counted as expanded or contracted only if both edgeR and NoisET called the change significant, with noise models trained on biological replicates. For edgeR calls, the cutoffs were a false discovery rate-adjusted p below 0.01 and a log2 fold-change threshold of 1. As an exploratory analysis of dynamics, PCA with hierarchical clustering was applied to max-normalized trajectories of the 1000 most abundant clonotypes. Separately sequenced CD4+ and CD8+ repertoires were used to assign a CD4 or CD8 phenotype to each responding clone. The public reads were run again by TCRdb, first through fastp at Q25 and then through MiXCR, and only productive beta chains were kept. When rows share a CDR3 protein, they turn into one entry using the most common DNA and genes. The V and J calls were not made by the authors but by TCRdb's processing. The sample table shows about 620,000 distinct CDR3 sequences, and roughly 18% are seen once. The top ten constitute more than 10% of the sample.

Ficoll-Paque density gradient centrifugation was used to isolate PBMCs. V is clipped by 4 bases and J by 0 bases, and the sequence between their germline boundaries is 16 bases long. Via the germline V gene (reference sequence), CDR1 is SEHNR and CDR2 FQNEAQ. Including cysteine and phenylalanine, the CDR3 has 16 amino acids. The kept DNA is CDR3 alone, 48 bases in frame from the first base. The record originates from a study of T-cell memory formation after mild COVID-19 (dated by TCRdb to 2020 to 2023). With regard to the full study: TCR sequence clusters from the two donors were largely donor specific. In two donors, T-cell clones that expanded and contracted after mild COVID-19 were followed by sequencing TCRalpha and TCRbeta repertoires longitudinally. The cohort comprised two young, previously healthy adult volunteers, one female and one male.

Study-wide findings and limitations: Contracting CD4+ clones were located mainly in the CM and EM memory subsets, whereas CD8+ clones were found to be enriched in EMRA. Some responding clones were detected in pre-infection memory, suggesting pre-existing cross-reactive memory T cells joined the SARS-CoV-2 response. Clones contracting from day 15 to 85 had balanced CD4/CD8 phenotypes, while a second wave expanding from day 15 to 37 was biased towards CD4+. The second-wave clones that peaked on day 37 were not confirmed to be SARS-CoV-2 specific. The study covered only a couple of mild cases, and larger cohorts including severe cases with pre-infection samples were considered necessary.

Sequencing input: PBMCs or a T cell subset sorted from them (not recorded which). This TCR came from an adult woman who had mild COVID-19 (a few samples of this study predate the infection). The sample titles of this study are shuffled in the database, so cell type and time point are left out; the donor was told from shared clones. This chain is built from TRBV7-9 and TRBJ2-7; tentative D gene TRBD2, with 6 bases matching. The sequenced DNA: TGTGCCAGCAGCTACTTACTGGGGACTCACTCCTACGAGCAGTACTTC. This gives the protein CASSYLLGTHSYEQYF. Joined to the reference TRBV7-9 and TRBJ2-7 proteins, this CDR3 gives the full variable domain: DTGVSQNPRHKITKRGQNVTFRCDPISEHNRLYWYRQTLGQGPEFLTYFQNEAQLEKSRLLSDRFSAERPKGSFSTLEIQRTEQGDSAMYLCASSYLLGTHSYEQYFGPGTRLTVT.